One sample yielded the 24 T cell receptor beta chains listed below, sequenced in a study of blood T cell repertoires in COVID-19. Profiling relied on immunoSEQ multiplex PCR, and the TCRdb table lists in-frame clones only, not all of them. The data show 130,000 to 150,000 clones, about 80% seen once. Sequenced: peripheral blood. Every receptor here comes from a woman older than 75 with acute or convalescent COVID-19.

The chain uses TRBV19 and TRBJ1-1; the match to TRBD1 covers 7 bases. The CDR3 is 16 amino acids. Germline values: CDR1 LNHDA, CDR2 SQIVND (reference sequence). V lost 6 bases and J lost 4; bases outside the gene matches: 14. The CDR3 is CASRSTGNFLGTEAFF. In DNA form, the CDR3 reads TGTGCCAGTAGGTCGACAGGGAACTTTCTCGGCACTGAAGCTTTCTTT.

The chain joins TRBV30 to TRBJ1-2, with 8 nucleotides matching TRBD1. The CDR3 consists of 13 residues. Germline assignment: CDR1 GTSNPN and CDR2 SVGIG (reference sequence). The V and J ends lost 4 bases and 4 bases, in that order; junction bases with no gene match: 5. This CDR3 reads CAWKGQGFYGYTF. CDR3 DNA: TGTGCCTGGAAAGGACAGGGCTTCTATGGCTACACCTTC. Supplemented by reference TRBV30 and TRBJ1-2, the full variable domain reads SQTIHQWPATLVQPVGSPLSLECTVEGTSNPNLYWYRQAAGRGLQLLFYSVGIGQISSEVPQNLSASRPQDRQFILSSKKLLLSDSGFYLCAWKGQGFYGYTFGSGTRLTVV.

The CDR3 is CASSIRTGVNTEAFF. The DNA for the CDR3 is TGTGCCAGTAGTATAAGGACAGGGGTAAACACTGAAGCTTTCTTT. The V and J genes are TRBV19 and TRBJ1-1, with 9 nucleotides matching TRBD1. J lost 2 bases, V lost 2 bases, and 3 bases had no gene match. This CDR3 region has 15 residues. Germline values: CDR1 LNHDA, CDR2 SQIVND (reference sequence).

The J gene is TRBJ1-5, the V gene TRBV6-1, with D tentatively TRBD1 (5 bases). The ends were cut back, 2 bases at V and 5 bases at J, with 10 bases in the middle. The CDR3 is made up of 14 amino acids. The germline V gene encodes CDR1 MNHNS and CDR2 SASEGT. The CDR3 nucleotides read TGTGCCAGCAGTGAACGAAGGGGTCATCAGCCCCAGCATTTT. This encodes CASSERRGHQPQHF.

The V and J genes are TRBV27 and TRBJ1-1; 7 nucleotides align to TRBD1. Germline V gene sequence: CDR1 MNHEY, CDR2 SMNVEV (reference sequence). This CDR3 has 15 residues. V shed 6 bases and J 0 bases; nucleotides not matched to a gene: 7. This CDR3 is CASSDPDRMNTEAFF. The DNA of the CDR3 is TGTGCCAGCAGCGACCCGGACAGGATGAACACTGAAGCTTTCTTT.

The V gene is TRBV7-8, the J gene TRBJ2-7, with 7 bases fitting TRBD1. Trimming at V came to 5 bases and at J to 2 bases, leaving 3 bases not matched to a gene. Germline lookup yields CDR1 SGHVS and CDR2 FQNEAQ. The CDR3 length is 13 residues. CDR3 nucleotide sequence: TGTGCCAGCAGCCAGGACAGGACCTACGAGCAGTACTTC. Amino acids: CASSQDRTYEQYF.

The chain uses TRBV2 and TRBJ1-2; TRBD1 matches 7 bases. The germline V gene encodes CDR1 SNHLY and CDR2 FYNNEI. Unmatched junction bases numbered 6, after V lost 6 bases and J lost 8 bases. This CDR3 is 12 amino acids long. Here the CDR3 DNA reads TGTGCCAGCAGGGTAGGGGGCGACGGCTACACCTTC. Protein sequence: CASRVGGDGYTF.

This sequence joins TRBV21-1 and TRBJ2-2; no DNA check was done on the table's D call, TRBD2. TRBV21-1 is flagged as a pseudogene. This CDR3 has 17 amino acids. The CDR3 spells CASSNEPGLPNTGELFF. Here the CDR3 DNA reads TGTGCCAGCAGCAACGAACCGGGACTTCCGAACACCGGGGAGCTGTTTTTT.

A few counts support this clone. This chain's CDR3 is CAIRDRVVDEQFF. The CDR3 bases are TGTGCCATCAGGGACAGGGTGGTCGATGAGCAGTTCTTC. The chain joins TRBV10-3 to TRBJ2-1, with 8 positions matching TRBD1. Germline CDR1 is ENHRY and CDR2 is SYGVKD. V was clipped by 6 bases and J by 8 bases; unmatched bases: 6. The CDR3 is 13 amino acids.

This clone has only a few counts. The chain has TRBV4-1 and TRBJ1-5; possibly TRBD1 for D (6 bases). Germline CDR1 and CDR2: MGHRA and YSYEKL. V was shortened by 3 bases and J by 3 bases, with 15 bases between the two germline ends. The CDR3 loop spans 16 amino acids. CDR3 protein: CASSHQQGSANQPQHF. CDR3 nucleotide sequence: TGCGCCAGCAGCCACCAACAGGGTTCTGCCAATCAGCCCCAGCATTTT.

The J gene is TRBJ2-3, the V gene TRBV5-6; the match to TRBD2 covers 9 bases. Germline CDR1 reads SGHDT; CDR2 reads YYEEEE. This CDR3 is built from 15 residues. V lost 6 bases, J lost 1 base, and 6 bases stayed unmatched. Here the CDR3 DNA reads TGTGCCAGCAAGCGTAGCGGGGGAGGCACAGATACGCAGTATTTT. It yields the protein CASKRSGGGTDTQYF. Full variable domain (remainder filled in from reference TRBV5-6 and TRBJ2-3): DAGVTQSPTHLIKTRGQQVTLRCSPKSGHDTVSWYQQALGQGPQFIFQYYEEEERQRGNFPDRFSGHQFPNYSSELNVNALLLGDSALYLCASKRSGGGTDTQYFGPGTRLTVL.

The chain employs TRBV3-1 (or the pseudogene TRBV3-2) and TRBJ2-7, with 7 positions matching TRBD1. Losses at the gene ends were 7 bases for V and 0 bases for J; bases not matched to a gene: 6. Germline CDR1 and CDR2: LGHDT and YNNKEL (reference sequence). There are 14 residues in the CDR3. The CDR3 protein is CASNDGTVSYEQYF. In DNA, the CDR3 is TGTGCCAGCAACGACGGGACAGTCTCCTACGAGCAGTACTTC.

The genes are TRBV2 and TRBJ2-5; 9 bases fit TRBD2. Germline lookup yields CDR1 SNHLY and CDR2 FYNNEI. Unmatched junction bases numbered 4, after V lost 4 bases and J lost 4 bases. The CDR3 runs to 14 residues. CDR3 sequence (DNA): TGTGCCAGCAGTGCATTAGCGGGGGCAGAGACCCAGTACTTC. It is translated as CASSALAGAETQYF.

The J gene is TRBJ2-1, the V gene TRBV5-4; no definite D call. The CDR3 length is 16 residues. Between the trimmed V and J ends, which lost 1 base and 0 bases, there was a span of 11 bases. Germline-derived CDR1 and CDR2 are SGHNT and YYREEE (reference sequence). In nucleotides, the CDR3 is TGTGCCAGCAGCTTGAACCTAAGGAGCTCCTACAATGAGCAGTTCTTC. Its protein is CASSLNLRSSYNEQFF.

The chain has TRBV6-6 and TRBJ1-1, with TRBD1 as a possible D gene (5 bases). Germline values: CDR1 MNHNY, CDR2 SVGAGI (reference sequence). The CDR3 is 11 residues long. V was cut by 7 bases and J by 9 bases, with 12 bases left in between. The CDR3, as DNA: TGTGCCAGCACCGATGACAGAAAAGCTTTCTTT. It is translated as CASTDDRKAFF.

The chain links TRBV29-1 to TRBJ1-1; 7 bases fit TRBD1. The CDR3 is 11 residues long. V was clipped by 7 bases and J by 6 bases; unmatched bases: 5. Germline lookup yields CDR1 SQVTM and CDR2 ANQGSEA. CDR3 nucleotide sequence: TGCAGCGCGGACAGGACCGCTGAAGCTTTCTTT. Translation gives CSADRTAEAFF.

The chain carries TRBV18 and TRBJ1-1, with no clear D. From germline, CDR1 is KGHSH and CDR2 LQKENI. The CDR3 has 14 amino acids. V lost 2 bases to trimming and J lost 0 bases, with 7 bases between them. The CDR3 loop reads CASSPVSVNTEAFF. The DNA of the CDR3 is TGTGCCAGCTCACCAGTCTCGGTGAACACTGAAGCTTTCTTT.

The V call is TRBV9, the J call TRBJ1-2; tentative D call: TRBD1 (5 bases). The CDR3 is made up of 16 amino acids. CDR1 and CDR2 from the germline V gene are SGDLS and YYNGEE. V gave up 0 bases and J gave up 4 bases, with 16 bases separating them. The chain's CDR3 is CASSVATGREAYGYTF. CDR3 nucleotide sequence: TGTGCCAGCAGCGTAGCTACAGGCAGGGAAGCCTATGGCTACACCTTC.

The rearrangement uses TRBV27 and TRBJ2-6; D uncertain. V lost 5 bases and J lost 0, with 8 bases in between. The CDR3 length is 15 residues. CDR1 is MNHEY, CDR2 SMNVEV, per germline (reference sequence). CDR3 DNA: TGTGCCAGCAGTCCACAATCCTCTGGGGCCAACGTCCTGACTTTC. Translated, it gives CASSPQSSGANVLTF.

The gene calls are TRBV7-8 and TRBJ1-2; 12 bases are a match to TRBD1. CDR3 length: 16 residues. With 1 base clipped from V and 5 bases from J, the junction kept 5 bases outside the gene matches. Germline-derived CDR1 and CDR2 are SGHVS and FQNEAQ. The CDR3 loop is CASSLDLGQGAYGYTF. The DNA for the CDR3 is TGTGCCAGCAGCTTAGACCTGGGACAGGGGGCGTATGGCTACACCTTC.

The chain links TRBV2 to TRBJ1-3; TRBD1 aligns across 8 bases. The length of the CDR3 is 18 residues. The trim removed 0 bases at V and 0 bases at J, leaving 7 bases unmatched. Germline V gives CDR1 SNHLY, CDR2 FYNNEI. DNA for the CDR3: TGTGCCAGCAGTGAAGCACGGGACAGGATGGGCTCTGGAAACACCATATATTTT. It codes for CASSEARDRMGSGNTIYF.

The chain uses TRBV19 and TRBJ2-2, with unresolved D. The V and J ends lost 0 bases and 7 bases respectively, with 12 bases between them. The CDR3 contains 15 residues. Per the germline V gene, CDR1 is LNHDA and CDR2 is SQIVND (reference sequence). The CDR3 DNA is TGTGCCAGTAGTATAGATCGTACCGGCGGCGGGGAGCTGTTTTTT. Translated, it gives CASSIDRTGGGELFF.

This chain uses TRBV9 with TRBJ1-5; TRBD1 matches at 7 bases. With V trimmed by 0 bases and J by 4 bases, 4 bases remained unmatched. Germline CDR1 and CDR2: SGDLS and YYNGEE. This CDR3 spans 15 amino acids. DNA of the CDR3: TGTGCCAGCAGCGTAGGGGGGACAGATAATCAGCCCCAGCATTTT. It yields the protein CASSVGGTDNQPQHF.

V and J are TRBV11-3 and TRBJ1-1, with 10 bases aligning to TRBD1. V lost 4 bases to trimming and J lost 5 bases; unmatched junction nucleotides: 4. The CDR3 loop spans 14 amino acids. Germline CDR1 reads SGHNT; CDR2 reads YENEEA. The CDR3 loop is CASSSLDRGTEAFF. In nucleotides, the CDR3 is TGTGCCAGCAGCTCTTTGGACAGGGGGACTGAAGCTTTCTTT.